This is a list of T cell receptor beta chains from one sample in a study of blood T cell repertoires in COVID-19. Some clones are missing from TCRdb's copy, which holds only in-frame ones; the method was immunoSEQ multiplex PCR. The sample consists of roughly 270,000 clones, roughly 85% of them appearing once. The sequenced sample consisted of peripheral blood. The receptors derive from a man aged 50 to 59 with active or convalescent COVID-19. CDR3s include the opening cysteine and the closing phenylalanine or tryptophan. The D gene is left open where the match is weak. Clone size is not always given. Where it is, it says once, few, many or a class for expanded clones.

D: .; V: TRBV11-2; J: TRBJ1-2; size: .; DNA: TGTGCCAGCAGCTCAGGGAATTACTATGGCTACACCTTC; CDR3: CASSSGNYYGYTF
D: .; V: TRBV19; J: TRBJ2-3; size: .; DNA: TGTGCCAGTAGTAAGGCCCGGGGGGCCACAGATACGCAGTATTTT; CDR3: CASSKARGATDTQYF
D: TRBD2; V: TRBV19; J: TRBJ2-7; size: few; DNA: TGTGCCAGTAGTATGACCCTAGCGGGTTCCTACGAGCAGTACTTC; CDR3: CASSMTLAGSYEQYF
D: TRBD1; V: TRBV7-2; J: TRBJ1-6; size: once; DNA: TGTGCCAGCAGACTGGGACAGCCAGCAAATTCACCCCTCCACTTT; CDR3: CASRLGQPANSPLHF
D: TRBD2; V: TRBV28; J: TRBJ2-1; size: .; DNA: TGTGCCAGCTCCACTTCAGCGGGAGGGCCTGAGTTCTTC; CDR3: CASSTSAGGPEFF
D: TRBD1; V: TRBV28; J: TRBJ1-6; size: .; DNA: TGTGCCAGCAGTTTGGGGGGACAGGGACATAATTCACCCCTCCACTTT; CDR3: CASSLGGQGHNSPLHF
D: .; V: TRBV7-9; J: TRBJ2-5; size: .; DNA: TGTGCCAGCAGCTTCCGTGGTCAAACTACCGCCCTAGAGACCCAGTACTTC; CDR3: CASSFRGQTTALETQYF
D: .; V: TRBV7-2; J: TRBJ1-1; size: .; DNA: TGTGCCAGCAGCTTACAAAGGAGCACTGAAGCTTTCTTT; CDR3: CASSLQRSTEAFF
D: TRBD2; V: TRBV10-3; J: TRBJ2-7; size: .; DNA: TGTGCCATCAGTGCGCCCGGACTAGCGGGAAAGTCCTACGAGCAGTACTTC; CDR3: CAISAPGLAGKSYEQYF
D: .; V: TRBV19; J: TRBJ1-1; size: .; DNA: TGTGCCAGTAGTACCACTTGGTCGGGGAACACTGAAGCTTTCTTT; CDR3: CASSTTWSGNTEAFF
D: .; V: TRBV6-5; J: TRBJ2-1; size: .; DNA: TGTGCCAGCAGTTACTCGGACGGCGGGGCCTACAATGAGCAGTTCTTC; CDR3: CASSYSDGGAYNEQFF
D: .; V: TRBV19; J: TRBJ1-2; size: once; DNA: TGTGCCAGTAGTATTATCGTAGCCGGCGGTGATGGCTACACCTTC; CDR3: CASSIIVAGGDGYTF
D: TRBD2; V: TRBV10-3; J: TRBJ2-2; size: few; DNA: TGTGCCATCAGAGGACTAGTAACCGGGGAGCTGTTTTTT; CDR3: CAIRGLVTGELFF
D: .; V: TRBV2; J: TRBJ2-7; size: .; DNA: TGTGCCAGCTTGGACAATACCTACGAGCAGTACTTC; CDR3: CASLDNTYEQYF
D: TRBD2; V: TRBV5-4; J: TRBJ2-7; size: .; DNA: TGTGCCAGCAGCTCCGGGACTAGCGGGAGGTCCGAGCAGTACTTC; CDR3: CASSSGTSGRSEQYF
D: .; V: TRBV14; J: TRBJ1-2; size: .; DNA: TGTGCCAGCAGCCACCAGTACAGGGACGGCTACACCTTC; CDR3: CASSHQYRDGYTF
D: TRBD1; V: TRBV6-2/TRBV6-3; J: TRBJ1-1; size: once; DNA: TGTGCCAGCAGTTACTCCGGGACAGGGTTAAACGCTTTCTTT; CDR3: CASSYSGTGLNAFF
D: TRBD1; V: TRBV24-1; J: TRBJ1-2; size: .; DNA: TGTGCCACCAGTGGGACAGGGGAGGGTACAGGCTATGGCTACACCTTC; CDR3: CATSGTGEGTGYGYTF
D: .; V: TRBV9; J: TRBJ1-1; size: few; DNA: TGTGCCAGCAGCCAACAGAGTATGGGCACTGAAGCTTTCTTT; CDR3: CASSQQSMGTEAFF
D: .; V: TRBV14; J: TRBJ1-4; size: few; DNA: TGTGCCAGCAGCCATGGGGCCGGCTCCAATGAAAAACTGTTTTTT; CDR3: CASSHGAGSNEKLFF
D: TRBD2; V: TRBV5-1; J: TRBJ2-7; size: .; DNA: TGCGCCAGCAGCAGAGCGGGAGGGCTGGGGGAGCAGTACTTC; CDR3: CASSRAGGLGEQYF
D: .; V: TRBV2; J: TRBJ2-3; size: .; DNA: TGTGCCAGCAGTCTGGAGGGCATCCGTGATACGCAGTATTTT; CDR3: CASSLEGIRDTQYF
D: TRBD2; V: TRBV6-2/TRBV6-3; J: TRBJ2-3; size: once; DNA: TGTGCCAGCAGCCACGGGAGGCCTCCCGTTGGTACGCAGTATTTT; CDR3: CASSHGRPPVGTQYF
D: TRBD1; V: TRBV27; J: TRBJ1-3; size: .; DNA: TGTGCCAGCGGTCGGCAGGGGGTTTCTGGAAACACCATATATTTT; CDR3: CASGRQGVSGNTIYF
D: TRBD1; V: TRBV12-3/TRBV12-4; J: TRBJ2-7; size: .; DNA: TGTGCCAGCAGTCTTGGACAGGGGGACGAGCAGTACTTC; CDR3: CASSLGQGDEQYF
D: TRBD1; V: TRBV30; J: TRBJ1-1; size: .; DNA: TGTGCCTGGAGTGTAGCCCGGACAGGGTGGAACACTGAAGCTTTCTTT; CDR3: CAWSVARTGWNTEAFF
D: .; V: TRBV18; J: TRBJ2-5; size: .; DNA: TGTGCCAGCTCACCACGGAGGGACCAAGAGACCCAGTACTTC; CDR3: CASSPRRDQETQYF
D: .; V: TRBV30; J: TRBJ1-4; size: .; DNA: TGTGCCTGGAGCCACCGCGGGGCGGGGGATGAAAAACTGTTTTTT; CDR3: CAWSHRGAGDEKLFF
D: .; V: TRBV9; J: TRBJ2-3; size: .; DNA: TGTGCCAGCAGCACCCGACACACAGATACGCAGTATTTT; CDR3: CASSTRHTDTQYF
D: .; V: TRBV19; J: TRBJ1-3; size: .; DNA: TGTGCCTCTCAGCGGGGGGGCGGAAACACCATATATTTT; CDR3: CASQRGGGNTIYF
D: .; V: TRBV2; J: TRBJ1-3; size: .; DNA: TGTGCCAGCAGTGAACAGGGGATCTCTGGAAACACCATATATTTT; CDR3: CASSEQGISGNTIYF
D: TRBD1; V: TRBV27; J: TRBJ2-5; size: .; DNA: TGTGCCAGCAGCTGGACAGGGGGCGGGGAGACCCAGTACTTC; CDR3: CASSWTGGGETQYF
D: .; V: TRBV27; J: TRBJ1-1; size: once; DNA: TGTGCCAGTTGGGGGCCAACCTCGAACACTGAAGCTTTCTTT; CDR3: CASWGPTSNTEAFF
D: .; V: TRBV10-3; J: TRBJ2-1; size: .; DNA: TGTGCCATCACTTCGGACTTGACCTCCTACAATGAGCAGTTCTTC; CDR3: CAITSDLTSYNEQFF
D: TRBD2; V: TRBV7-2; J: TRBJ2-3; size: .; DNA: TGTGCCAGCAGTCAACTAGCGGTCTTATATGATACGCAGTATTTT; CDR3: CASSQLAVLYDTQYF